This T cell receptor (beta chain) is drawn from a study of blood T cell repertoires in COVID-19. The table came from immunoSEQ multiplex PCR; TCRdb's copy has only in-frame clones and leaves some out. There are about 460,000 clones in the sample; more than 85% occur only once, and 7% to 10% lies in the top ten. Participants came from 20 to 25 US areas, aged about 18 to 95 years. Germline CDR1 reads GTSNPN; CDR2 reads SVGIG (reference sequence). This CDR3 is 15 amino acids long. Trimming removed 0 bases from V and 1 base from J, with 10 bases in between. This clonotype originated in an older woman who had recovered from COVID-19. V and J are TRBV30 and TRBJ1-5; D is unresolved. The sample taken for sequencing was PBMCs or T cells enriched from blood (not recorded which). The CDR3 loop is CAWSVLGRSNQPQHF. Here the CDR3 DNA reads TGTGCCTGGAGTGTACTGGGGAGAAGCAATCAGCCCCAGCATTTT.